Below, 8 T cell receptor beta chains from the same sample are listed, as sequenced in a study of blood T cell repertoires in COVID-19. TCRdb keeps only in-frame clones here, not all; method: immunoSEQ multiplex PCR. Altogether approximately 75,000 clones are present, about 93% being singletons, with the ten largest covering 6% to 7.5%. Input material: peripheral blood. All receptors derive from a human donor in a cohort sampled during active COVID-19.

The chain is built from TRBV29-1 and TRBJ1-5, with D uncertain. V was shortened by 4 bases and J by 0 bases, with 13 bases between the two germline ends. This CDR3 is 15 amino acids long. Germline CDR1 is SQVTM and CDR2 is ANQGSEA. CDR3 nucleotide sequence: TGCAGCGTTGTAGCCTCAGTCAATAGCAATCAGCCCCAGCATTTT. Encoded protein: CSVVASVNSNQPQHF.

V and J are TRBV4-3 and TRBJ2-7; TRBD1 agrees at 7 bases. Germline V gene sequence: CDR1 LGHNA, CDR2 YSLEER. The ends lost 3 bases at V and 2 bases at J; junction bases unmatched: 7. The CDR3 is 15 amino acids. The CDR3 here is CASSQGDRDPYEQYF. DNA for the CDR3: TGCGCCAGCAGCCAGGGCGACAGGGACCCCTACGAGCAGTACTTC.

This chain links TRBV27 with TRBJ2-2, with 12 bases identical to TRBD2. J lost 5 bases, V lost 3 bases, and 1 base had no gene match. The CDR3 has 15 residues. Germline CDR1 is MNHEY and CDR2 is SMNVEV (reference sequence). The CDR3 reads CASSLGTSGTGELFF. CDR3 coding DNA: TGTGCCAGCAGTTTGGGGACTAGCGGGACCGGGGAGCTGTTTTTT.

The chain has TRBV19 and TRBJ2-4, with 8 nucleotides matching TRBD2. The germline CDR1 and CDR2 sequences are LNHDA and SQIVND (reference sequence). The CDR3 runs 16 residues. The V gene end was trimmed by 6 bases and the J gene end by 2 bases; junction bases not matched to a gene: 9. The CDR3 DNA reads as TGTGCCAGTAGCCTACGAGCGGGGGCGACCAAAAACATTCAGTACTTC. The encoded protein is CASSLRAGATKNIQYF.

The chain combines TRBV6-5 with TRBJ1-4, with D possibly being TRBD1 (6 bases). V was cut by 0 bases and J by 7 bases, with 12 bases left in between. This CDR3 comprises 15 residues. Germline CDR1 is MNHEY and CDR2 is SVGAGI. The CDR3 protein is CASSYSWDMTEKLFF. The DNA for the CDR3 is TGTGCCAGCAGTTACTCGTGGGACATGACTGAAAAACTGTTTTTT.

The gene calls are TRBV14 and TRBJ1-4; perhaps TRBD1 as D (5 bases). Trimming left V 0 bases short and J 5 bases short, with 10 bases between. This CDR3 is 15 amino acids long. Germline values: CDR1 SGHDN, CDR2 FVKESK. CDR3 in DNA: TGTGCCAGCAGCCAAGATAGGGGCCGGAATGAAAAACTGTTTTTT. The encoded protein is CASSQDRGRNEKLFF.

J is TRBJ2-5 and V is TRBV5-4; tentative D call: TRBD2 (6 bases). The CDR3 is made up of 14 amino acids. V was trimmed by 1 base and J by 9 bases, leaving 16 bases between them. CDR1 SGHNT and CDR2 YYREEE come from the germline V gene (reference sequence). CDR3: CASSLPGTPAAQYF. CDR3 in DNA: TGTGCCAGCAGCTTGCCCGGGACTCCCGCGGCCCAGTACTTC.

The chain joins TRBV29-1 to TRBJ2-3, with TRBD2 identical over 15 bases. The germline CDR1 and CDR2 sequences are SQVTM and ANQGSEA. V shed 1 base, J shed 2 bases, and the junction held 1 base outside the gene matches. This CDR3 has 16 amino acids. For the CDR3, the DNA is TGCAGCGTTGAAGGGACTAGCGGGGGGGCCACAGATACGCAGTATTTT. Protein product: CSVEGTSGGATDTQYF.